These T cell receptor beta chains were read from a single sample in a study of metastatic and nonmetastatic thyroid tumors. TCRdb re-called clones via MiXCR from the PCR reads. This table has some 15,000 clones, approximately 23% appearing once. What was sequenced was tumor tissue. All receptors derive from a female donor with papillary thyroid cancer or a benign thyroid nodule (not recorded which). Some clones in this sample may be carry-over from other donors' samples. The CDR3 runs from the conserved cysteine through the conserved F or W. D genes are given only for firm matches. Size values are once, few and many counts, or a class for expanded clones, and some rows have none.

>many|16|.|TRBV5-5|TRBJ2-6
CASSLTTSSGANVLTF
TGTGCCAGCAGCTTGACAACGAGCTCTGGGGCCAACGTCCTGACTTTC
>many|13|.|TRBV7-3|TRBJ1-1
CASSLELNTEAFF
TGTGCCAGCAGCTTAGAGCTGAACACTGAAGCTTTCTTT
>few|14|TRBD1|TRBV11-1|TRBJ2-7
CASSFGTGLQEQYF
TGTGCCAGCAGCTTCGGGACAGGGTTACAAGAGCAGTACTTC
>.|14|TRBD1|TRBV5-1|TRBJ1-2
CASSLLPGQAGYTF
TGCGCCAGCAGCTTACTCCCGGGACAGGCTGGCTACACCTTC
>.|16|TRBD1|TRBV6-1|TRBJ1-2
CASSEGITGTGYGYTF
TGTGCCAGCAGTGAAGGGATCACCGGGACAGGCTATGGCTACACCTTC
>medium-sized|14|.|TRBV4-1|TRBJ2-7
CASSQLPLTYEQYF
TGCGCCAGCAGCCAACTGCCTTTGACCTACGAGCAGTACTTC
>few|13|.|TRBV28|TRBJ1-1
CASRQGVIAEAFF
TGTGCCAGCAGACAGGGAGTTATCGCTGAAGCTTTCTTT
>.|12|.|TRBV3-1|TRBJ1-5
CASSTSNQPQHF
TGTGCCAGCAGCACTAGCAATCAGCCCCAGCATTTT
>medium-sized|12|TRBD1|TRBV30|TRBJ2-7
CAWGTGGAAGTF
TGTGCCTGGGGCACAGGGGGCGCCGCGGGGACCTTC
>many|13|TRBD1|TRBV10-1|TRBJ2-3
CASRRGPSDTQYF
TGCGCCAGCAGGAGGGGGCCCTCGGATACGCAGTATTTT
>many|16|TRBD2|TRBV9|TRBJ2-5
CASSVGGSGRVETQYF
TGTGCCAGCAGCGTAGGAGGTAGCGGGAGGGTGGAGACCCAGTACTTC
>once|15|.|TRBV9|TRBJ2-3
CASSVAVDVTDTQYF
TGTGCCAGCAGCGTGGCGGTAGATGTCACAGATACGCAGTATTTT
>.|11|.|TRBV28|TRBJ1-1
CASTTDTEAFF
TGTGCCAGCACTACCGACACTGAAGCTTTCTTT
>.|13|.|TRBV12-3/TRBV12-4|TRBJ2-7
CASSALGAYEQYF
TGTGCCAGCAGTGCATTGGGGGCTTACGAGCAGTACTTC
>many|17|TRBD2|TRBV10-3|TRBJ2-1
CAISGGGRALSYNEQFF
TGTGCCATCAGTGGAGGCGGGAGGGCCTTGTCCTACAATGAGCAGTTCTTC
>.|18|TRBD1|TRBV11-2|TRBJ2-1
CASSRQAPGTGVGNEQFF
TGTGCCAGCAGCCGCCAGGCCCCGGGGACAGGGGTAGGCAATGAGCAGTTCTTC
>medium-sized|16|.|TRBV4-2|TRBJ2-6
CASSQDLGSGANVLTF
TGTGCCAGCAGCCAAGATCTTGGCTCTGGGGCCAACGTCCTGACTTTC
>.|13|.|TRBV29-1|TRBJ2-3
CSVGTHTVDTQYF
TGCAGCGTTGGGACCCATACGGTCGATACGCAGTATTTT
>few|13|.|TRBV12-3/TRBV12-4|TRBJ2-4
CASSASTGDIQYF
TGTGCTAGCAGTGCCTCCACCGGTGACATTCAGTACTTC
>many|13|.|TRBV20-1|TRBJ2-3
CSASSPWGDTQYF
TGCAGTGCTAGTTCCCCCTGGGGAGATACGCAGTATTTT
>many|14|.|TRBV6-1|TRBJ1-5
CASRDTGYGQPQHF
TGTGCCAGCAGGGATACAGGGTACGGCCAGCCCCAGCATTTT
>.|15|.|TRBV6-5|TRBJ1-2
CASSYSGVTGYGYTF
TGTGCCAGCAGTTACTCGGGGGTAACTGGCTATGGCTACACCTTC
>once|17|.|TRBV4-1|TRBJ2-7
CASSHFTSGQGSYEQYF
TGCGCCAGCAGCCATTTCACGTCGGGCCAAGGCTCCTACGAGCAGTACTTC
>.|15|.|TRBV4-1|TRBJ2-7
CASSQATPGGNEQYF
TGCGCCAGCAGCCAGGCCACCCCAGGGGGGAACGAGCAGTACTTC
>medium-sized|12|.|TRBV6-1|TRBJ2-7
CASSFKGSEQYF
TGTGCCAGCAGTTTTAAGGGGAGCGAGCAGTACTTC
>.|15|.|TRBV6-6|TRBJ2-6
CASSYTGRGANVLTF
TGTGCCAGCAGTTACACGGGCCGGGGGGCCAACGTCCTGACTTTC
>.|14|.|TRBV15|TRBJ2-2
CATSRPPRTGELFF
TGTGCCACCAGCAGACCTCCGCGGACCGGGGAGCTGTTTTTT
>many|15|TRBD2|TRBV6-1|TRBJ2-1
CASSLASGRGNEQFF
TGTGCCAGCAGCTTGGCTAGCGGGAGGGGCAATGAGCAGTTCTTC
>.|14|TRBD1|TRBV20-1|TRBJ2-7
CSATTGTVTYEQYF
TGCAGTGCTACAACCGGGACAGTGACCTACGAGCAGTACTTC
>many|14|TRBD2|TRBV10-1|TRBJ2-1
CASSTTSGRSEQFF
TGCGCCAGCAGTACGACTAGCGGGAGGAGTGAGCAGTTCTTC
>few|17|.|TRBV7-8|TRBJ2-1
CASSLGASSRSYNEKFF
TGTGCCAGCAGCTTAGGAGCCAGTAGCCGCTCATACAATGAGAAGTTCTTC
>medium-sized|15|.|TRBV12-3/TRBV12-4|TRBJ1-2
CASRPRDKNNYGYTF
TGTGCCAGCAGACCCCGGGACAAAAACAACTATGGCTACACCTTC
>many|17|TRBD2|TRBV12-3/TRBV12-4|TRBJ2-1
CASSFIGAGGTYNEQFF
TGTGCCAGCAGTTTTATTGGTGCGGGGGGGACCTACAATGAGCAGTTCTTC
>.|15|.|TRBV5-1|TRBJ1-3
CASSLGGGARNTIYF
TGCGCCAGCAGCCTCGGTGGGGGTGCGCGAAACACCATATATTTT
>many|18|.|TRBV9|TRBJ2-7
CASSAEARGFSPSYEQYF
TGTGCCAGCAGCGCCGAGGCGAGGGGTTTTAGTCCCTCCTACGAGCAGTACTTC
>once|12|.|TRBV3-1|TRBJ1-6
CASSQDGSPLHF
TGTGCCAGCAGCCAAGATGGTTCACCCCTCCACTTT
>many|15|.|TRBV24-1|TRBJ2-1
CATSNPGPQGNEQFF
TGTGCCACCAGTAATCCGGGACCGCAAGGCAATGAGCAGTTCTTC
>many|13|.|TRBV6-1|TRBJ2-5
CATILWGEETQYF
TGTGCCACCATCTTATGGGGGGAAGAGACCCAGTACTTC
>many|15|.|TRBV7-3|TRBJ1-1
CASSLTRHLNTEAFF
TGTGCCAGCAGCTTAACGCGACACTTGAACACTGAAGCTTTCTTT
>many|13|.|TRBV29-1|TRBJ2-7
CSVRPNAPGEQYF
TGCAGCGTCCGCCCCAACGCGCCGGGCGAGCAGTACTTC
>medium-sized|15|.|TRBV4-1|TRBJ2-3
CATGSVGGSGNTQYF
TGCGCCACGGGTTCGGTTGGGGGGAGCGGTAATACGCAGTATTTT